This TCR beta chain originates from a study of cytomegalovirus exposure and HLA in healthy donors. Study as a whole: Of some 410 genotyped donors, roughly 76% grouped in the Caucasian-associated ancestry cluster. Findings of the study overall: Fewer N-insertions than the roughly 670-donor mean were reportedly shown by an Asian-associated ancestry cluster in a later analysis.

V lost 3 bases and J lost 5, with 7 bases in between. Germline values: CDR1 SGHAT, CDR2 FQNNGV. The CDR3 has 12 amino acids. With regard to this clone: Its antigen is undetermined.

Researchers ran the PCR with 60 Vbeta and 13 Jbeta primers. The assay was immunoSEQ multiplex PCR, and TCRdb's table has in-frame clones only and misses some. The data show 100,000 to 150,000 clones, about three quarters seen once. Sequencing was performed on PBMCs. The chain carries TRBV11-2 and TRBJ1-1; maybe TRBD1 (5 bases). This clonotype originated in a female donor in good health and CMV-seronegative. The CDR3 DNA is TGTGCCAGCAGCTTGGCAGGGACTGAAGCTTTCTTT. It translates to CASSLAGTEAFF. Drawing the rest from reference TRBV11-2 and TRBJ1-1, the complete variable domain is EAGVAQSPRYKIIEKRQSVAFWCNPISGHATLYWYQQILGQGPKLLIQFQNNGVVDDSQLPKDRFSAERLKGVDSTLKIQPAKLEDSAVYLCASSLAGTEAFFGQGTRLTVV.